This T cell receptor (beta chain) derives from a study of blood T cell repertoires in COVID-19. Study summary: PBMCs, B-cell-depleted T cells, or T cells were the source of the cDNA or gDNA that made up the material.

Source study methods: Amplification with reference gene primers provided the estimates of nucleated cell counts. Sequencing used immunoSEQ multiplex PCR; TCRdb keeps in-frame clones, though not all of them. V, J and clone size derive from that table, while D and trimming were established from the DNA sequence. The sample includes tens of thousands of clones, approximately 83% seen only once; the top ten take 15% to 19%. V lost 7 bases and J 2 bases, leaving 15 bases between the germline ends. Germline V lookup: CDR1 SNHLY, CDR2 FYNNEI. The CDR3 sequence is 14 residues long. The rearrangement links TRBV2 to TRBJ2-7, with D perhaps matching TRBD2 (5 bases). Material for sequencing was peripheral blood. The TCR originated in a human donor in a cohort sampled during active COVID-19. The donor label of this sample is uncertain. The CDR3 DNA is TGTGCCAGCACGATCCGGGGTATAACCTACGAGCAGTACTTC. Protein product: CASTIRGITYEQYF.